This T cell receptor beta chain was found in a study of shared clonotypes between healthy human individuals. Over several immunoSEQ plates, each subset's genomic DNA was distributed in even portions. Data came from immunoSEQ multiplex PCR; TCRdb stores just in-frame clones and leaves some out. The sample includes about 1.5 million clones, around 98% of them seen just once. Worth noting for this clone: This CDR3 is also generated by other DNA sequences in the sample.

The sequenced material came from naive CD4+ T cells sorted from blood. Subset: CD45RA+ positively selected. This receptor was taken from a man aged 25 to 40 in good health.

The CDR3 DNA reads as TGTGCCAGTAGTACAGGGGGCGGGTACGAGCAGTACTTC. It translates to CASSTGGGYEQYF. The chain couples TRBV19 to TRBJ2-7, with 8 nucleotides matching TRBD1. The CDR3 contains 13 residues. The V segment lost 4 bases and the J segment 4 bases; nucleotides outside the gene matches: 3. Germline values: CDR1 LNHDA, CDR2 SQIVND (reference sequence).